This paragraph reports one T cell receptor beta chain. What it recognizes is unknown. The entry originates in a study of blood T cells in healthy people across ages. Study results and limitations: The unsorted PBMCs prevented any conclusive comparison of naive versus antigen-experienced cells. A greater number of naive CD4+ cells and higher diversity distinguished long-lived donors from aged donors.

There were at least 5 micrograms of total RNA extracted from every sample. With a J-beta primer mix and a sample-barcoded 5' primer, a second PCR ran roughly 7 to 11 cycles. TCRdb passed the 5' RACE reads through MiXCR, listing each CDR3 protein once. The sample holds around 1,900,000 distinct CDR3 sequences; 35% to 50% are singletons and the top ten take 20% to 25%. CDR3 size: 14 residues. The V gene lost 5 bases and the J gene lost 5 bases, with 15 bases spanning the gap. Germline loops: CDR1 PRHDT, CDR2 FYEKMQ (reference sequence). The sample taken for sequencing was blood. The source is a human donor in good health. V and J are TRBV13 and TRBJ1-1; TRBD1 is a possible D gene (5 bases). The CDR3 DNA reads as TGTGCCAGCAGCCCAGGGTATTCGAGAACTGAAGCTTTCTTT. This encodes CASSPGYSRTEAFF.